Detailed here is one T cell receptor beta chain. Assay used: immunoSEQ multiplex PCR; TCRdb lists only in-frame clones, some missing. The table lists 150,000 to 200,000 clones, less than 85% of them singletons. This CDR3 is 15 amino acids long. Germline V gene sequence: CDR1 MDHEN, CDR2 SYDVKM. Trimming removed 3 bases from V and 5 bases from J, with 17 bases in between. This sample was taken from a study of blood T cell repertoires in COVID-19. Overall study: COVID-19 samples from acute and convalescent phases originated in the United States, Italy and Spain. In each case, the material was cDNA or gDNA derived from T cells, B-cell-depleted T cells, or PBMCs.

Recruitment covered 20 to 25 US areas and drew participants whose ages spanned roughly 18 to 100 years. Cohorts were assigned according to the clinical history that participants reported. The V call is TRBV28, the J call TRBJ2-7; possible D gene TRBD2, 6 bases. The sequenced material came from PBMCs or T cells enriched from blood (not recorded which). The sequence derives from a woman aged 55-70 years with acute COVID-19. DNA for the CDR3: TGTGCCAGCAGTTTTCGATTCGGGAGTGGCAACGAGCAGTACTTC. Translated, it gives CASSFRFGSGNEQYF.